These 20 T cell receptor beta chains share one sample of origin, sequenced in a study of T-cell memory formation after mild COVID-19. TCRdb ran MiXCR on the 5' RACE reads and lists one entry per CDR3 protein. The sample lists 350,000 to 450,000 distinct CDR3 sequences, around 15% occurring once. The material sequenced was PBMCs or a T cell subset sorted from them (not recorded which). All receptors derive from a man between 18 and 29 years old who had mild COVID-19 (a few samples of this study predate the infection). Cell type and time point are not known.

This clonotype was counted between two and nine times. The chain carries TRBV19 and TRBJ1-4; D possibly corresponds to TRBD1 (6 bases). There are 13 residues in the CDR3. With 8 bases removed from V and 7 bases from J, the gap between germline ends came to 14 bases. CDR1 LNHDA and CDR2 SQIVND come from the germline V gene (reference sequence). CDR3 nucleotides: TGTGCCAGTTCCAGGGGAGGAGGTGAAAAACTGTTTTTT. This codes for CASSRGGGEKLFF.

This rearrangement joins TRBV20-1 to TRBJ2-3; TRBD1 aligns across 8 bases. The CDR3 extends over 15 amino acids. The V and J ends lost 3 bases and 6 bases, in that order; junction bases with no gene match: 11. The germline CDR1 and CDR2 sequences are DFQATT and SNEGSKA (reference sequence). CDR3 nucleotides: TGCAGTGCTAGGGACCGGGACAGGTCCTGGGATACGCAGTATTTT. It is translated as CSARDRDRSWDTQYF.

This clonotype was counted only a few times. The J gene is TRBJ2-5, the V gene TRBV19, with TRBD2 as a possible D gene (5 bases). V lost 3 bases and J lost 4, with 15 bases in between. Germline values: CDR1 LNHDA, CDR2 SQIVND (reference sequence). The CDR3 contains 15 residues. CDR3: CASSMRLEGLETQYF. The CDR3 nucleotides read TGTGCCAGTAGTATGCGGCTAGAGGGTTTAGAGACCCAGTACTTC.

CDR3 in amino acids: CASSSTGARGQPQHF. DNA for the CDR3: TGTGCCAGCAGCTCCACAGGGGCCCGTGGGCAGCCCCAGCATTTT. V gene TRBV11-2 combines with J gene TRBJ1-5; the match to TRBD1 covers 7 bases. The J segment lost 7 bases and the V segment lost 4 bases, leaving 10 bases of the junction unmatched. The CDR3 is made up of 15 amino acids. The V gene's germline CDR1 is SGHAT and CDR2 FQNNGV.

This clonotype was counted between two and nine times. The chain joins TRBV28 to TRBJ2-7; D perhaps matches TRBD1 (6 bases). The germline V and J ends were trimmed by 4 bases and 3 bases, with 16 bases remaining between them. This CDR3 comprises 15 residues. Germline values: CDR1 MDHEN, CDR2 SYDVKM. CDR3 DNA sequence: TGTGCCAGCAGTTCTTCTGGGGGCAGCCTCTACGAGCAGTACGTC. As protein: CASSSSGGSLYEQYV.

This clonotype was counted between two and nine times. The rearrangement joins TRBV12-3 or TRBV12-4 to TRBJ2-6, with 11 bases fitting TRBD1. V lost 6 bases to trimming and J lost 4 bases; unmatched junction nucleotides: 2. There are 15 residues in the CDR3. The CDR3 DNA follows: TGTGCCAGCAGCTGGACAGGGGGCGGGGCCAACGTCCTGACTTTC. The encoded protein is CASSWTGGGANVLTF.

This clonotype was picked up a small number of times. V and J are TRBV7-9 and TRBJ1-1; 12 bases fit TRBD1. The length of the CDR3 is 16 residues. With V trimmed by 8 bases and J by 4 bases, 11 bases remained unmatched. Per germline, CDR1 SEHNR and CDR2 FQNEAQ (reference sequence). The CDR3 reads CASPGGQGAVGTEAFF. CDR3 DNA: TGTGCCAGCCCGGGGGGACAGGGGGCTGTAGGCACTGAAGCTTTCTTT.

The chain uses TRBV19 and TRBJ1-1; D unclear. V lost 4 bases and J 4 bases, leaving 16 bases between the germline ends. CDR3 size: 15 residues. CDR1 is LNHDA, CDR2 SQIVND, per germline (reference sequence). CDR3 residues: CASSRSPTDGTEAFF. The CDR3 nucleotides are TGTGCCAGTAGTAGATCTCCCACGGACGGCACTGAAGCTTTCTTT.

This clonotype was seen a handful of times. V usage is TRBV9 and J usage is TRBJ2-1, with a weak D call TRBD2 (5 bases). Germline lookup yields CDR1 SGDLS and CDR2 YYNGEE. With 0 bases removed from V and 9 bases from J, the gap between germline ends came to 13 bases. This CDR3 contains 14 residues. The CDR3 reads CASSVEQSGGEQFF. CDR3 coding DNA: TGTGCCAGCAGCGTAGAACAAAGTGGAGGTGAGCAGTTCTTC.

The chain links TRBV7-2 to TRBJ2-1; D call uncertain. V lost 3 bases and J 10 bases, leaving 7 bases between the germline ends. In germline, CDR1 is SGHTA, CDR2 FQGNSA. This CDR3 has 11 amino acids. In DNA, the CDR3 is TGTGCCAGCAGCTTGGGCGCAGAGCAGTTCTTC. Translated: CASSLGAEQFF.

This clonotype occurred many times. The J gene is TRBJ2-3, the V gene TRBV6-2 or TRBV6-3; D unresolved. The germline V gene encodes CDR1 MNHEY and CDR2 SVGEGT. The CDR3 totals 13 residues. V shed 5 bases and J shed 3 bases, with 9 bases lying between them. The CDR3 sequence: CASSPSGTDTQYF. For the CDR3, the DNA is TGTGCCAGCAGTCCTTCGGGTACAGATACGCAGTATTTT.

The chain employs TRBV20-1 and TRBJ2-7, with D possibly TRBD1 on 6 matching bases. Germline values: CDR1 DFQATT, CDR2 SNEGSKA (reference sequence). The CDR3 loop spans 15 amino acids. V shed 4 bases and J shed 1 base, with 17 bases lying between them. The CDR3 sequence: CSATDRSGASYEQYF. CDR3 in DNA: TGCAGTGCTACTGACAGGTCTGGGGCATCCTACGAGCAGTACTTC.

This chain connects TRBV18 to TRBJ2-5, with 8 bases lining up with TRBD1. Trimming at V came to 6 bases and at J to 7 bases, leaving 10 bases not matched to a gene. The CDR3 consists of 14 residues. Germline lookup yields CDR1 KGHSH and CDR2 LQKENI. DNA for the CDR3: TGTGCCAGCTCGACCTCAGGGGGCGAGGTGACCCAGTACTTC. Its translation is CASSTSGGEVTQYF.

The chain couples TRBV20-1 to TRBJ2-5; TRBD2 agrees at 7 bases. CDR3 length equals 16 residues. V was clipped by 6 bases and J by 4 bases; unmatched bases: 17. Germline V gene sequence: CDR1 DFQATT, CDR2 SNEGSKA (reference sequence). The CDR3: CSASPAGGVRIETQYF. The CDR3 DNA reads as TGCAGTGCCTCCCCTGCTGGGGGGGTACGGATAGAGACCCAGTACTTC.

The chain links TRBV20-1 to TRBJ2-3, with TRBD1 matching over 8 bases. Per germline, CDR1 DFQATT and CDR2 SNEGSKA (reference sequence). V gave up 7 bases and J gave up 2 bases; unmatched junction bases: 8. This CDR3 has 14 residues. Written as DNA, the CDR3 is TGCAGTGGTTCCGGGACAGGCGCCACAGATACGCAGTATTTT. Translated: CSGSGTGATDTQYF.

This clonotype has a count of ten or more. The genes are TRBV7-3 and TRBJ1-2, with a weak D call TRBD1 (5 bases). Trimming stripped 5 bases from V and 8 bases from J, with 24 bases between. Per germline, CDR1 SGHTA and CDR2 FQGTGA. The CDR3 runs to 16 residues. CDR3 bases: TGTGCCAGCAGCGCTAACCATTCCCCTGGACAAGGCGGCTACACCTTC. Its protein is CASSANHSPGQGGYTF.

In its sample, this clonotype was seen a few times. The rearrangement joins TRBV28 to TRBJ1-2; TRBD1 might be the D (5 bases). Trimming pared 7 bases from V and 1 base from J, leaving 13 bases between. Germline V CDR1 and CDR2: MDHEN, SYDVKM. CDR3 size: 14 residues. The CDR3 DNA follows: TGTGCCAGCATCCCCGGGGGGAGTAACTATGGCTACACCTTC. Translating gives CASIPGGSNYGYTF.

In this sample, this clonotype turned up a few times. The genes are TRBV27 and TRBJ1-5, with 7 bases fitting TRBD1. CDR3 size: 14 residues. J lost 7 bases, V lost 6 bases, and 9 bases had no gene match. CDR1 is MNHEY and CDR2 is SMNVEV in the germline V gene (reference sequence). CDR3 nucleotide sequence: TGTGCCAGCAGCCTAACACAGGGGAGGCAGCCCCAGCATTTT. It yields the protein CASSLTQGRQPQHF.

This clonotype has only a few counts. This rearrangement joins TRBV6-5 to TRBJ2-7; D might be TRBD1 (7 bases). Germline values: CDR1 MNHEY, CDR2 SVGAGI. Trimming removed 0 bases from V and 2 bases from J, with 11 bases in between. CDR3 length: 15 residues. The CDR3 nucleotides read TGTGCCAGCAGTTACTCGCGGAGGGGGCCCTACGAGCAGTACTTC. Translated, it gives CASSYSRRGPYEQYF.

This clonotype was counted only a few times. The chain recombines TRBV11-2 with TRBJ2-5; 7 nucleotides line up with TRBD2. J lost 5 bases, V lost 1 base, and 19 bases had no gene match. There are 19 residues in the CDR3. CDR1 is SGHAT, CDR2 FQNNGV, per germline. The CDR3 loop is CASSLGLSLGGGTGETQYF. In DNA, the CDR3 is TGTGCCAGCAGCTTAGGGCTGTCCCTTGGCGGGGGAACGGGGGAGACCCAGTACTTC.